A selection of T cell receptor beta chains follows, all from one sample in a study of OX40 agonist ivuxolimab in advanced cancers. Clones were sequenced by immunoSEQ multiplex PCR, and TCRdb holds only the in-frame ones, with some missing. The sample holds around 94,000 clones; about 90% are singletons and the top ten take about 0.73%. The specimen comprised CD4+ or CD8+ T cells sorted from blood, sampled in a trial of the OX40 agonist ivuxolimab. These TCRs come from an adult with an advanced solid tumor such as melanoma, head and neck, liver or kidney cancer. Each CDR3 is given with its conserved first and last residue.

J gene: TRBJ2-2; V gene: TRBV5-4; CDR3 protein: CASSLELAGPGELFF
J gene: TRBJ2-1; V gene: TRBV19; CDR3 protein: CASSRLARSSYNEQFF
J gene: TRBJ2-4; V gene: TRBV7-9; CDR3 protein: CASSPLGSGEHIQYF
J gene: TRBJ1-2; V gene: TRBV7-2; CDR3 protein: CASSTTGGNYGYTF
J gene: TRBJ2-4; V gene: TRBV19; CDR3 protein: CASSTQQGAGNIQYF
J gene: TRBJ1-2; V gene: TRBV9; CDR3 protein: CASSVGPGEQDSGYTF
J gene: TRBJ1-5; V gene: TRBV2; CDR3 protein: CASKRTQNQPQHF
J gene: TRBJ1-1; V gene: TRBV7-2; CDR3 protein: CASSLQQATEAFF
J gene: TRBJ2-1; V gene: TRBV19; CDR3 protein: CAASDGEPSYNEQFF
J gene: TRBJ2-1; V gene: TRBV19; CDR3 protein: CASSIAAGDNNEQFF
J gene: TRBJ1-2; V gene: TRBV11-3; CDR3 protein: CASSLAYTGPNYGYTF
J gene: TRBJ1-2; V gene: TRBV11-3; CDR3 protein: CASSPDLGHGYTF
J gene: TRBJ1-4; V gene: TRBV7-6; CDR3 protein: CASSLALGGGEKLFF
J gene: TRBJ2-7; V gene: TRBV6-1; CDR3 protein: CASSPRGGRGEQYF
J gene: TRBJ2-3; V gene: TRBV4-2; CDR3 protein: CASSLFGADTQYF
J gene: TRBJ2-1; V gene: TRBV5-1; CDR3 protein: CASGETSSYNEQFF
J gene: TRBJ2-7; V gene: TRBV30; CDR3 protein: CAWTRRASGIPEQYF
J gene: TRBJ2-7; V gene: TRBV6-5; CDR3 protein: CASRRSKRTGGFQF
J gene: TRBJ2-1; V gene: TRBV5-6; CDR3 protein: CASSLVWGNEQFF
J gene: TRBJ2-3; V gene: TRBV6-6; CDR3 protein: CASSYSRSGGTDTQYF
J gene: TRBJ2-1; V gene: TRBV29-1; CDR3 protein: CSVADSGGTNEQFF
J gene: TRBJ2-7; V gene: TRBV18; CDR3 protein: CASSKYVRGAGASEQYF
J gene: TRBJ2-5; V gene: TRBV6-5; CDR3 protein: CASSFSRGLQETQYF
J gene: TRBJ1-2; V gene: TRBV5-4; CDR3 protein: CASSPDTYGYTF
J gene: TRBJ2-1; V gene: TRBV4-1; CDR3 protein: CASSPGTSGRRDEQFF
J gene: TRBJ1-3; V gene: TRBV5-6; CDR3 protein: CASSLMGAATIYF
J gene: TRBJ2-4; V gene: TRBV7-2; CDR3 protein: CASSAGVGGSNIQYF
J gene: TRBJ1-4; V gene: TRBV5-4; CDR3 protein: CASSSGQGTNEKLFF
J gene: TRBJ2-2; V gene: TRBV9; CDR3 protein: CASSFSAGATGELFF
J gene: TRBJ1-2; V gene: TRBV11-3; CDR3 protein: CASSGTGHGYTF
J gene: TRBJ1-4; V gene: TRBV5-6; CDR3 protein: CASSLFDIIATNEKLFF
J gene: TRBJ2-5; V gene: TRBV19; CDR3 protein: CASSTPGRGSGETQYF
J gene: TRBJ2-1; V gene: TRBV7-9; CDR3 protein: CASSLAGLAGPTSYNEQFF
J gene: TRBJ2-2; V gene: TRBV4-3; CDR3 protein: CASSQGLGGELFF
J gene: TRBJ2-4; V gene: TRBV11-2; CDR3 protein: CASSLVRGWGNIQYF
J gene: TRBJ1-1; V gene: TRBV5-8; CDR3 protein: CASSTGQGWRDTEAFF
J gene: TRBJ2-7; V gene: TRBV28; CDR3 protein: CASNGPASGTYEQYF
J gene: TRBJ1-5; V gene: TRBV5-1; CDR3 protein: CASSRDGQGVPDQPQHF
J gene: TRBJ2-2; V gene: TRBV7-9; CDR3 protein: CASSLQGQGTGGGELFF
J gene: TRBJ2-3; V gene: TRBV18; CDR3 protein: CASSSKLAGDTDTQYF
J gene: TRBJ1-6; V gene: TRBV5-4; CDR3 protein: CASSLGGRGPYGSPLHF
J gene: TRBJ2-7; V gene: TRBV2; CDR3 protein: CASKVDRVYEQYF
J gene: TRBJ1-1; V gene: TRBV4-2; CDR3 protein: CASSQDRSSIEAFF